This TCR beta chain was profiled in a study of long-term antiretroviral therapy in people with HIV. Run at survey level, the immunoSEQ assay was version v3.0. The protocol was immunoSEQ multiplex PCR, while the TCRdb copy is restricted to in-frame clones and leaves out a portion. The data contain 20,000 to 30,000 clones, roughly 80% of them singletons. J gave up 4 bases and V 2 bases, and 4 bases lay outside the gene matches. Germline V gene lookup returns CDR1 SGHKS and CDR2 YYEKEE (reference sequence). This CDR3 spans 14 amino acids. The specimen comprised unsorted PBMCs, sampled 1.1 years before starting antiretroviral therapy. The gene calls are TRBV5-5 and TRBJ2-7, with TRBD1 matching 9 bases. The clonotype comes from a woman in her 30s with HIV. The CDR3 region has the DNA TGTGCCAGCAGCTTAGGGACAGGGCGGTACGAGCAGTACTTC. Translated: CASSLGTGRYEQYF.